The 8 T cell receptor beta chains listed next were all sequenced from one sample in a study of blood T cell repertoires in COVID-19. The table came from immunoSEQ multiplex PCR; TCRdb's copy has only in-frame clones and leaves some out. The data show 100,000 to 120,000 clones, with about 80% seen just once and around 16% held by the top ten. The source material was peripheral blood. The receptors come from a woman aged 80 or over with active or convalescent COVID-19.

The V call is TRBV12-5, the J call TRBJ2-7; 9 nucleotides align to TRBD1. The germline CDR1 and CDR2 sequences are LGHNT and FRNRAP. Losses at the gene ends were 0 bases for V and 3 bases for J; bases not matched to a gene: 6. The CDR3 is made up of 16 amino acids. For the CDR3, the DNA is TGTGCTAGTGGTTTGGTACGGGGACAGGGTTTCTACGAGCAGTACTTC. It yields the protein CASGLVRGQGFYEQYF.

This clone was detected only once. The CDR3 loop reads CASSSGTGNTEAFF. In DNA, the CDR3 is TGTGCCAGCAGCTCAGGGACAGGGAACACTGAAGCTTTCTTT. The chain employs TRBV7-8 and TRBJ1-1; 8 positions match TRBD1. V was pared by 4 bases and J by 1 base, with 2 bases of the junction left unmatched. Germline CDR1 and CDR2: SGHVS and FQNEAQ. The CDR3 extends over 14 amino acids. The full variable domain, completed using reference TRBV7-8 and TRBJ1-1, is GAGVSQSPRYKVAKRGQDVALRCDPISGHVSLFWYQQALGQGPEFLTYFQNEAQLDKSGLPSDRFFAERPEGSVSTLKIQRTQQEDSAVYLCASSSGTGNTEAFFGQGTRLTVV.

The chain has TRBV18 and TRBJ2-7; 8 nucleotides match TRBD1. This CDR3 has 14 residues. V was pared by 4 bases and J by 5 bases, with 7 bases of the junction left unmatched. The V gene's germline CDR1 is KGHSH and CDR2 LQKENI. CDR3 in DNA: TGTGCCAGCTCACTCCCGACAGGGGTCAACGAGCAGTACTTC. It is translated as CASSLPTGVNEQYF.

The V call is TRBV2, the J call TRBJ2-1; 10 nucleotides agree with TRBD2. The germline V gene encodes CDR1 SNHLY and CDR2 FYNNEI. Trimming removed 6 bases from V and 7 bases from J; junction bases left unmatched: 9. The CDR3 covers 15 residues. CDR3 sequence: CASSPRLAGENEQFF. In nucleotides, the CDR3 is TGTGCCAGCAGCCCCCGTCTAGCGGGAGAGAATGAGCAGTTCTTC.

The V gene is TRBV9, the J gene TRBJ2-5; 8 nucleotides agree with TRBD1. Per germline, CDR1 SGDLS and CDR2 YYNGEE. The CDR3 has 14 amino acids. V trimming: 4 bases; J trimming: 6 bases; junction bases outside the gene matches: 8. The CDR3 DNA reads TGTGCCAGCAGCTCCGGACAGGGTGTAAAGACCCAGTACTTC. Amino acids: CASSSGQGVKTQYF.

The chain carries TRBV11-2 and TRBJ1-6; 9 nucleotides line up with TRBD1. CDR1 SGHAT and CDR2 FQNNGV come from the germline V gene. The CDR3 length is 15 residues. After removal of 4 bases from V and 7 bases from J, the junction contained 5 bases not matched to a gene. The CDR3 protein is CASSSRDRANSPLHF. The CDR3 region has the DNA TGTGCCAGCAGCTCCCGGGACAGGGCAAATTCACCCCTCCACTTT.

The J gene is TRBJ1-2, the V gene TRBV6-5; TRBD1 is a possible D gene (5 bases). CDR1 and CDR2 (germline): MNHEY, SVGAGI. Trimming took 2 bases from V and 7 from J, leaving 14 bases between them. The CDR3 covers 14 residues. DNA of the CDR3: TGTGCCAGCAGTTACCCCGGGGGGAGGGGTGGCTACACCTTC. Residues: CASSYPGGRGGYTF.

The gene calls are TRBV7-2 and TRBJ1-5, with D possibly being TRBD1 (5 bases). This CDR3 region has 14 residues. Germline-derived CDR1 and CDR2 are SGHTA and FQGNSA. Trimming shortened V by 0 bases and J by 2 bases, and 5 bases separated the two germline ends. CDR3: CASSLAGGNQPQHF. The CDR3, as DNA: TGTGCCAGCAGCTTAGCAGGGGGCAATCAGCCCCAGCATTTT. Full variable domain (missing parts from reference TRBV7-2 and TRBJ1-5): GAGVSQSPSNKVTEKGKDVELRCDPISGHTALYWYRQSLGQGLEFLIYFQGNSAPDKSGLPSDRFSAERTGGSVSTLTIQRTQQEDSAVYLCASSLAGGNQPQHFGDGTRLSIL.